The clone carrying this TCR beta chain has just a few counts. A second about 6 to 12 cycle PCR used barcoded and J-beta primers. One entry per CDR3 protein, called by TCRdb with MiXCR from the 5' RACE reads. This sample has over 600,000 distinct CDR3 sequences, with around half found just once. In germline, CDR1 is ENHRY, CDR2 SYGVKD. CDR3 size: 14 residues. V shed 7 bases and J shed 5 bases, with 14 bases lying between them. These data originate in a study of blood T cells in healthy people across ages. Source material: blood. The gene calls are TRBV10-3 and TRBJ2-2; D is possibly TRBD1 (6 bases). The sequence was obtained from an elderly man in good health. The DNA for the CDR3 is TGTGCCATCAAGGGGGACACTGAGACCGGGGAGCTGTTTTTT. This encodes CAIKGDTETGELFF.